This TCR beta chain was profiled in a study of shared T cell receptors in the human thymus. J lost 4 bases, V lost 7 bases, and 10 bases had no gene match. The V gene's germline CDR1 is SQVTM and CDR2 ANQGSEA. This CDR3 is 14 amino acids long. Clones were read by immunoSEQ multiplex PCR, and TCRdb kept only the in-frame ones, dropping some. The table lists about 660,000 clones, roughly 90% of them singletons. These data were also filed under a second study, of human thymus T cells. As reported in that work: Across thymic and blood repertoires, the usage of V and J genes appeared to be biased. Related studies found that unrelated individuals share highly overlapping thymic repertoires.

The sequenced material came from thymocytes. The clonotype originates from a boy in the first two years of life with a congenital heart defect. The chain is built from TRBV29-1 and TRBJ2-1, with 7 nucleotides matching TRBD1. The CDR3 coding sequence is TGCAGCGCCGAACCGGGACAGTTGTACAATGAGCAGTTCTTC. Translation gives CSAEPGQLYNEQFF.